Each of the 2 T cell receptor beta chains below was sequenced from the same sample in a study of technical replicates of blood from a few donors (dated by TCRdb to about 2017). Library construction relied on the immunoSEQ multiplex PCR assay. TCRdb stores this immuneACCESS table with in-frame sequences only. Part of the clones is absent; in the studies checked, under half of the shortfall reflects unresolved V genes, and no reason is known for the rest. This sample lists around 69,000 clones; about 86% were detected once. Around 5.5% of the sample belongs to the ten largest clones. Sequenced sample: PBMCs. Receptor source: a human donor in good health. Some clones in this sample may be carry-over from other donors' samples.

The chain employs TRBV7-9 and TRBJ2-1; 7 bases map to TRBD2. The CDR3 covers 13 residues. Trimming removed 6 bases from V and 10 bases from J; junction bases left unmatched: 9. The V gene's germline CDR1 is SEHNR and CDR2 FQNEAQ (reference sequence). The chain's CDR3 is CASSYRGVQEQFF. The CDR3 nucleotides read TGTGCCAGCAGTTACCGGGGGGTTCAAGAGCAGTTCTTC. Filled out from reference TRBV7-9 and TRBJ2-1, the complete variable domain reads DTGVSQNPRHKITKRGQNVTFRCDPISEHNRLYWYRQTLGQGPEFLTYFQNEAQLEKSRLLSDRFSAERPKGSFSTLEIQRTEQGDSAMYLCASSYRGVQEQFFGPGTRLTVL.

The chain carries TRBV4-3 and TRBJ2-3; TRBD2 is a possible D gene (7 bases). Germline-derived CDR1 and CDR2 are LGHNA and YSLEER. V was clipped by 0 bases and J by 4 bases, with 17 bases between them. The CDR3 covers 17 residues. The CDR3 is CASSQELGGGPADTQYF. For the CDR3, the DNA is TGCGCCAGCAGCCAAGAGTTAGGGGGAGGGCCCGCAGATACGCAGTATTTT.